This TCR beta chain appears in the sequencing data of a study of T-cell reconstitution after alpha-beta-depleted transplantation in children. Study-level results: Approximately two months post-transplant, alpha-beta T cells reportedly originated from several hundred expanded graft clones.

This clonotype was found many times. As yet, its antigen is unknown. During its preparation, the TCRbeta library received unique molecular identifiers. Using its own MiXCR run on the PCR reads, TCRdb lists one record per CDR3 protein. This table has around 140,000 distinct CDR3 sequences, more than 8% appearing once. The V and J ends lost 8 bases and 2 bases respectively, with 11 bases between them. The CDR3 sequence is 13 residues long. Germline loops: CDR1 ENHRY, CDR2 SYGVKD. This sequence was found in a female patient between 2 and 10 years old who had a stem cell transplant for congenital amegakaryocytic thrombocytopenia, so the T cells may come from the graft donor. The sample consisted of PBMCs, mostly from graft donor cells, taken 180 days after TCRalphabeta/CD19-depleted stem cell transplant. The chain has TRBV10-3 and TRBJ2-3; tentatively, D is TRBD1 or TRBD2 (5 bases each). The CDR3 region is CAILGAPTDTQYF. In nucleotides, the CDR3 is TGTGCCATCCTCGGGGCTCCCACAGATACGCAGTATTTT.